Listed here are 19 T cell receptor beta chains from one sample, sequenced in a study of T cell changes during pregnancy in multiple sclerosis. Produced via immunoSEQ multiplex PCR; TCRdb's table is partial and in-frame only. The sample includes 88,000 or so clones, about 90% seen only once; the top ten take 2.6%. The sequencing used peripheral blood, collected before pregnancy. These receptor sequences come from a female donor with multiple sclerosis, enrolled in a pregnancy study.

V usage is TRBV6-4 and J usage is TRBJ2-7, with TRBD2 as a possible D gene (7 bases). CDR1 and CDR2 (germline): MRHNA, SNTAGT. This CDR3 has 18 amino acids. V was clipped by 1 base and J by 4 bases, with 23 bases between them. CDR3 protein: CASSDLGQQGRGEYEQYF. The CDR3 region has the DNA TGTGCCAGCAGTGACTTAGGGCAACAGGGCCGGGGGGAATACGAGCAGTACTTC.

This clone appeared a few times. The rearrangement links TRBV29-1 to TRBJ1-5; weak D call: TRBD1 (6 bases). Germline V gene sequence: CDR1 SQVTM, CDR2 ANQGSEA. V shed 5 bases and J shed 3 bases, with 11 bases lying between them. This CDR3 spans 13 amino acids. Here the CDR3 reads CSVQQGPNQPQHF. DNA for the CDR3: TGCAGCGTTCAACAGGGCCCCAATCAGCCCCAGCATTTT.

The rearrangement joins TRBV19 to TRBJ2-2; weak D call: TRBD2 (5 bases). The CDR3 consists of 15 residues. V lost 4 bases and J lost 0, with 9 bases in between. Germline V gene lookup returns CDR1 LNHDA and CDR2 SQIVND (reference sequence). The CDR3 protein is CASSTGGANTGELFF. The CDR3 coding sequence is TGTGCCAGTAGTACCGGAGGCGCGAACACCGGGGAGCTGTTTTTT. Variable domain in full (rest from reference TRBV19 and TRBJ2-2): DGGITQSPKYLFRKEGQNVTLSCEQNLNHDAMYWYRQDPGQGLRLIYYSQIVNDFQKGDIAEGYSVSREKKESFPLTVTSAQKNPTAFYLCASSTGGANTGELFFGEGSRLTVL.

V and J are TRBV6-5 and TRBJ1-2; 8 bases agree with TRBD1. V shed 2 bases, J shed 4 bases, and the junction held 6 bases outside the gene matches. The germline V gene encodes CDR1 MNHEY and CDR2 SVGAGI. The CDR3 loop spans 15 amino acids. The CDR3 DNA follows: TGTGCCAGCAGTTACCACGGACAGGGCTTCTATGGCTACACCTTC. Protein: CASSYHGQGFYGYTF.

The chain employs TRBV5-6 and TRBJ2-7; 8 bases align to TRBD2. The J segment lost 1 base and the V segment lost 5 bases, leaving 11 bases of the junction unmatched. Per the germline V gene, CDR1 is SGHDT and CDR2 is YYEEEE. The CDR3 extends over 16 amino acids. In DNA, the CDR3 is TGTGCCAGCAGACTACCCCGGGGGGGGGCTTCCTACGAGCAGTACTTC. It specifies CASRLPRGGASYEQYF.

The V and J genes are TRBV15 and TRBJ2-1; TRBD2 is a possible D gene (5 bases). The CDR3 runs to 15 residues. The V end was cut by 4 bases, the J end by 10 bases, with 20 bases between. The germline gives CDR1 LNHNV, CDR2 YYDKDF (reference sequence). CDR3 in DNA: TGTGCCACCAGCACACGGGATCAAATGGGTAGGGAGCAGTTCTTC. Its translation is CATSTRDQMGREQFF.

The chain uses TRBV25-1 and TRBJ2-5; 10 positions match TRBD2. The J call may be faulty, since TRBJ2-7 better matches the DNA end. Germline CDR1 is MGHDK and CDR2 is SYGVNS. The CDR3 runs to 13 residues. DNA for the CDR3: TGTGCCAGCAAAGCGGGAGGGTACTACGAGCAGTACTTC. This encodes CASKAGGYYEQYF.

Only one count was recorded for this clone. At one boundary the junction diverges from the germline segment, which might be a read error. This chain links TRBV19 with TRBJ2-3; D unresolved. There are 13 residues in the CDR3. The germline gives CDR1 LNHDA, CDR2 SQIVND (reference sequence). The CDR3 bases are TGTGCCAGTAGTATAGATCGGGTGCAGAACCGGCATTTT. Translation gives CASSIDRVQNRHF.

The chain carries TRBV5-4 and TRBJ1-2, with a weak D call TRBD1 (6 bases). CDR1 SGHNT and CDR2 YYREEE come from the germline V gene (reference sequence). This CDR3 has 15 amino acids. V was cut by 2 bases and J by 1 base, with 12 bases left in between. This CDR3 reads CASSFPTGHNYGYTF. The CDR3 region has the DNA TGTGCCAGCAGCTTCCCGACGGGACATAACTATGGCTACACCTTC.

This clone has just a few counts. This chain links TRBV7-8 with TRBJ2-3, with D possibly being TRBD2 (6 bases). From germline, CDR1 is SGHVS and CDR2 FQNEAQ. The CDR3 is 15 residues long. The V end lost 5 bases, the J end lost 6 bases, and 18 bases lay between the germline ends. The CDR3: CASSTRDSGWDTQYF. In DNA form, the CDR3 reads TGTGCCAGCAGCACCCGGGACTCAGGTTGGGATACGCAGTATTTT.

This sequence joins TRBV6-1 and TRBJ2-7; D is perhaps TRBD1 (6 bases). The germline V gene has CDR1 MNHNS and CDR2 SASEGT. This CDR3 has 13 amino acids. V gave up 4 bases and J gave up 2 bases, with 9 bases separating them. CDR3 nucleotide sequence: TGTGCCAGCAGTGCCACAGGGCCCTACGAGCAGTACTTC. Residues: CASSATGPYEQYF.

The chain joins TRBV27 to TRBJ2-1; 11 nucleotides align to TRBD2. Germline V CDR1 and CDR2: MNHEY, SMNVEV (reference sequence). V lost 6 bases to trimming and J lost 2 bases; unmatched junction nucleotides: 6. This CDR3 is built from 16 residues. This CDR3 is CASRETSGIPYNEQFF. Written as DNA, the CDR3 is TGTGCCAGCAGAGAGACTAGCGGGATTCCCTACAATGAGCAGTTCTTC.

This sequence joins TRBV6-6 and TRBJ2-7, with D possibly TRBD2 on 5 matching bases. This CDR3 is 13 amino acids long. V lost 6 bases and J 3 bases, leaving 12 bases between the germline ends. CDR1 MNHNY and CDR2 SVGAGI come from the germline V gene (reference sequence). The CDR3 bases are TGTGCCAGCAGCTCGCGGGCGTTCTACGAGCAGTACTTC. Its protein product is CASSSRAFYEQYF.

The chain is built from TRBV7-9 and TRBJ1-2, with a possible D match to TRBD1 (5 bases). Per the germline V gene, CDR1 is SEHNR and CDR2 is FQNEAQ (reference sequence). CDR3 length equals 14 residues. V was trimmed by 2 bases and J by 6 bases, leaving 13 bases between them. The CDR3 spells CASSLTGGDDGYTF. Here the CDR3 DNA reads TGTGCCAGCAGCTTAACCGGGGGTGACGATGGCTACACCTTC.

The chain has TRBV6-1 and TRBJ1-3; D is ambiguous. This CDR3 has 14 residues. Germline V CDR1 and CDR2: MNHNS, SASEGT. The V and J ends lost 4 bases and 2 bases respectively, with 9 bases between them. CDR3 in DNA: TGTGCCAGCAGTGCACTAGGAGCTGGAAACACCATATATTTT. Its translation: CASSALGAGNTIYF.

This clone was seen a single time. The V and J genes are TRBV2 and TRBJ1-5; no clear D. V was pared by 6 bases and J by 0 bases, with 9 bases between. This CDR3 has 14 residues. Germline CDR1 SNHLY, CDR2 FYNNEI. CDR3 loop: CASRGGVSNQPQHF. In DNA, the CDR3 is TGTGCCAGCAGGGGCGGGGTTAGCAATCAGCCCCAGCATTTT.

The rearrangement joins TRBV5-1 to TRBJ2-3, with 7 bases lining up with TRBD1. This CDR3 has 16 residues. Germline CDR1 SGHRS, CDR2 YFSETQ. With 5 bases clipped from V and 0 bases from J, the junction kept 9 bases outside the gene matches. The CDR3 DNA reads TGCGCCAGCAGGAAAACAACAGGGGCCAGCACAGATACGCAGTATTTT. Its protein is CASRKTTGASTDTQYF.

This clone has more than one count but fewer than ten. V usage is TRBV29-1 and J usage is TRBJ2-5, with 9 bases that match TRBD2. The CDR3 extends over 13 amino acids. CDR1 SQVTM and CDR2 ANQGSEA come from the germline V gene. V lost 5 bases to trimming and J lost 5 bases; unmatched junction nucleotides: 6. The CDR3 sequence is CSVRTSGLETQYF. DNA of the CDR3: TGCAGCGTTCGAACTAGCGGGCTGGAGACCCAGTACTTC.

V gene TRBV30 combines with J gene TRBJ1-1; 7 nucleotides agree with TRBD1. With V trimmed by 5 bases and J by 5 bases, 5 bases remained unmatched. The CDR3 contains 12 residues. The V gene's germline CDR1 is GTSNPN and CDR2 SVGIG (reference sequence). As DNA, the CDR3 is TGTGCCTGGGACAGGGTAAGGACTGAAGCTTTCTTT. It yields the protein CAWDRVRTEAFF.